The 2 T cell receptor beta chains below come from one sample, sequenced in a study of OX40 agonist ivuxolimab in advanced cancers. The assay was immunoSEQ multiplex PCR, and TCRdb's table has in-frame clones only and misses some. The sample contains under 50,000 clones, around 80% of which appear only once. This sample comprised CD4+ or CD8+ T cells sorted from blood, obtained in a trial of the OX40 agonist ivuxolimab. These TCRs come from an adult with an advanced solid tumor such as melanoma, head and neck, liver or kidney cancer.

The V and J genes are TRBV19 and TRBJ2-5; 10 positions match TRBD1. V shed 5 bases and J 6 bases; nucleotides not matched to a gene: 9. The CDR3 covers 15 residues. Germline lookup yields CDR1 LNHDA and CDR2 SQIVND (reference sequence). The CDR3 loop is CASSSRGTGEKTQYF. The CDR3 bases are TGTGCCAGTAGTTCCCGCGGGACAGGGGAGAAGACCCAGTACTTC.

The rearrangement joins TRBV18 to TRBJ1-4, with a tentative D call TRBD1 (6 bases). Germline V gives CDR1 KGHSH, CDR2 LQKENI. CDR3 size: 14 residues. V was trimmed by 6 bases and J by 1 base, leaving 9 bases between them. The CDR3, as DNA: TGTGCCAGCTCTCTGGACAGAACTAATGAAAAACTGTTTTTT. Translating gives CASSLDRTNEKLFF.